These 16 T cell receptor beta chains share one sample of origin, sequenced in a study of response to subunit inactivated influenza vaccine. In TCRdb, the RT-PCR reads were re-called with MiXCR into one record per CDR3 protein. This sample carries 650,000 to 800,000 distinct CDR3 sequences, 11% to 15% of them seen once, and the ten largest clones take approximately 6.5%. The sample here was PBMCs from blood, taken around 15 days before vaccination. The receptors originated from a middle-aged man who received an inactivated influenza vaccine.

This clonotype was observed a few times. CDR3 nucleotide sequence: TGCAGTGCTAGTGTAGTCGGAGAGACCCAGTACTTC. Its protein product is CSASVVGETQYF. V usage is TRBV20-1 and J usage is TRBJ2-5; D gene uncertain. The ends were cut back, 3 bases at V and 4 bases at J, with 9 bases in the middle. Germline values: CDR1 DFQATT, CDR2 SNEGSKA (reference sequence). The CDR3 covers 12 residues.

This clonotype showed up many times. V is TRBV15 and J is TRBJ1-1; weak D call: TRBD1 (5 bases). Germline-derived CDR1 and CDR2 are LNHNV and YYDKDF (reference sequence). The CDR3 is 15 residues long. Deletions cut 0 bases from V and 5 bases from J, with 13 bases between. In DNA, the CDR3 is TGTGCCACCAGCAGAGATAGTGCGGGGCTGACTGAAGCTTTCTTT. Encoded protein: CATSRDSAGLTEAFF.

The gene calls are TRBV28 and TRBJ2-7, with 9 bases lining up with TRBD1. V trimming: 5 bases; J trimming: 5 bases; junction bases outside the gene matches: 7. Per the germline V gene, CDR1 is MDHEN and CDR2 is SYDVKM. The CDR3 spans 14 residues. The CDR3, as DNA: TGTGCCAGCAGTAGGACAGGGGCGGAGAACGAGCAGTACTTC. Residues: CASSRTGAENEQYF.

This rearrangement joins TRBV29-1 to TRBJ1-1; TRBD1 aligns across 7 bases. This CDR3 is 13 amino acids long. From germline, CDR1 is SQVTM and CDR2 ANQGSEA. V shed 7 bases and J 5 bases; nucleotides not matched to a gene: 10. CDR3: CSGWLRGQTEAFF. DNA for the CDR3: TGCAGCGGGTGGCTGAGGGGGCAAACTGAAGCTTTCTTT.

The table lists this clonotype with a few counts. V and J are TRBV12-5 and TRBJ2-3; possibly TRBD1 or TRBD2 for D (6 bases each). The germline gives CDR1 LGHNT, CDR2 FRNRAP. The V end lost 5 bases, the J end lost 4 bases, and 19 bases lay between the germline ends. The CDR3 spans 16 residues. The CDR3 bases are TGTGCTAGTGGTCCGGCGGGACATCTAGCGCCAGATACGCAGTATTTT. It translates to CASGPAGHLAPDTQYF.

This clonotype was seen a handful of times. V is TRBV6-2 or TRBV6-3 and J is TRBJ2-7, with 10 bases matching TRBD2. Germline V lookup: CDR1 MNHEY, CDR2 SVGEGT. The CDR3 sequence is 14 residues long. J was trimmed by 6 bases and V by 5 bases; bases with no gene match: 7. Here the CDR3 reads CASSPGLAAFEQYF. The CDR3 region has the DNA TGTGCCAGCAGTCCAGGACTAGCGGCATTCGAGCAGTACTTC.

The V and J genes are TRBV2 and TRBJ2-7; tentatively, D is TRBD1 (5 bases). The CDR3 is 13 residues long. Germline V gives CDR1 SNHLY, CDR2 FYNNEI. The V end was cut by 5 bases, the J end by 9 bases, with 17 bases between. CDR3 DNA sequence: TGTGCCAGCAGTCCTGGACACTCTTCTCCGCAGTACTTC. This codes for CASSPGHSSPQYF.

The table lists this clonotype with many counts. This chain joins TRBV4-2 and TRBJ2-5; TRBD1 is a possible D gene (5 bases). CDR1 and CDR2 (germline): LGHNA, YNFKEQ. Trimming pared 4 bases from V and 5 bases from J, leaving 11 bases between. The CDR3 covers 13 residues. CDR3 in DNA: TGTGCCAGCAGCCCCGATCGACAGGAGACCCAGTACTTC. Translated, it gives CASSPDRQETQYF.

This chain uses TRBV20-1 with TRBJ2-1; 10 nucleotides agree with TRBD2. Germline-derived CDR1 and CDR2 are DFQATT and SNEGSKA (reference sequence). This CDR3 comprises 13 residues. Germline trimming cut 4 bases from V and 8 bases from J; bases unmatched to any gene: 5. CDR3 nucleotides: TGCAGTGCTAAAGCGGGGGGGCCCTATGAGCAGTTCTTC. This gives the protein CSAKAGGPYEQFF.

J is TRBJ1-3 and V is TRBV20-1; the D is unclear. Deletions cut 0 bases from V and 0 bases from J, with 9 bases between. Germline V gene sequence: CDR1 DFQATT, CDR2 SNEGSKA (reference sequence). The CDR3 is 15 residues long. The CDR3 loop is CSARDMGGSGNTIYF. The CDR3 nucleotides read TGCAGTGCTAGAGATATGGGAGGCTCTGGAAACACCATATATTTT.

V is TRBV25-1 and J is TRBJ1-2; D is uncertain. CDR3 length: 13 residues. V lost 6 bases and J lost 4, with 12 bases in between. CDR1 MGHDK and CDR2 SYGVNS come from the germline V gene. CDR3 nucleotides: TGTGCCAGCAGACCCGATTCCGTCTATGGCTACACCTTC. Protein sequence: CASRPDSVYGYTF.

The sample holds a few counts of this clonotype. V gene TRBV20-1 combines with J gene TRBJ2-7; possibly TRBD2 for D (5 bases). CDR1 is DFQATT and CDR2 is SNEGSKA in the germline V gene (reference sequence). The CDR3 loop spans 15 amino acids. With 1 base removed from V and 0 bases from J, the gap between germline ends came to 13 bases. Here the CDR3 reads CSARVGSLFSYEQYF. CDR3 DNA sequence: TGCAGTGCTAGAGTAGGGAGCCTCTTCTCCTACGAGCAGTACTTC.

This chain uses TRBV5-1 with TRBJ2-1, with a tentative D call TRBD1 (5 bases). V dropped 3 bases and J dropped 2 bases, with 15 bases sitting between them. The CDR3 totals 16 residues. In germline, CDR1 is SGHRS, CDR2 YFSETQ. CDR3 amino acids: CASSYKTGIAYNEQFF. DNA of the CDR3: TGCGCCAGCAGCTACAAAACAGGTATTGCCTACAATGAGCAGTTCTTC.

The V call is TRBV2, the J call TRBJ2-7; a possible D gene is TRBD2 (5 bases). The V gene lost 6 bases and the J gene lost 7 bases, with 22 bases spanning the gap. Germline CDR1 SNHLY, CDR2 FYNNEI. The CDR3 spans 15 residues. CDR3 region: CASSVRSLVGGEQYF. The CDR3 nucleotides read TGTGCCAGCAGCGTTCGTTCCCTTGTAGGCGGGGAGCAGTACTTC.

This clonotype was counted at least ten times. The chain is built from TRBV20-1 and TRBJ2-7; TRBD1 is a possible D gene (6 bases). Germline V CDR1 and CDR2: DFQATT, SNEGSKA (reference sequence). The CDR3 consists of 16 residues. Trimming took off 0 bases at V and 3 bases at J, with 18 bases between the two ends. The chain's CDR3 is CSARELTGGRIYEQYF. In DNA form, the CDR3 reads TGCAGTGCTAGAGAACTAACTGGGGGCAGGATCTACGAGCAGTACTTC.

The table lists this clonotype with a few counts. This rearrangement joins TRBV20-1 to TRBJ1-3, with D uncertain. Trimming removed 4 bases from V and 2 bases from J, with 9 bases in between. The CDR3 has 13 residues. The V gene's germline CDR1 is DFQATT and CDR2 SNEGSKA (reference sequence). CDR3: CSAIMPPGNTIYF. The CDR3 DNA reads as TGCAGTGCTATCATGCCTCCTGGAAACACCATATATTTT.